The clone carrying this TCR beta chain came up many times. TCRdb re-called the 5' RACE reads with MiXCR, one entry per CDR3 protein. The data contain about 31,000 distinct CDR3 sequences, over 7% of them singletons. Trimming pared 5 bases from V and 5 bases from J, leaving 15 bases between. Germline V gives CDR1 SEHNR, CDR2 FQNEAQ (reference sequence). CDR3 size: 14 residues. The record originates from a study of chronic HIV infection and antiretroviral therapy. This receptor was taken from an adult who had HIV and had not received antiretroviral therapy, or was an uninfected healthy control (not recorded which). The V and J genes are TRBV7-9 and TRBJ2-5; the D call may be TRBD1 or TRBD2 (5 bases each). The sequencing input was peripheral blood. The CDR3 is CASSPYEGRETQYF. For the CDR3, the DNA is TGTGCCAGCAGCCCCTATGAGGGGCGGGAGACCCAGTACTTC.